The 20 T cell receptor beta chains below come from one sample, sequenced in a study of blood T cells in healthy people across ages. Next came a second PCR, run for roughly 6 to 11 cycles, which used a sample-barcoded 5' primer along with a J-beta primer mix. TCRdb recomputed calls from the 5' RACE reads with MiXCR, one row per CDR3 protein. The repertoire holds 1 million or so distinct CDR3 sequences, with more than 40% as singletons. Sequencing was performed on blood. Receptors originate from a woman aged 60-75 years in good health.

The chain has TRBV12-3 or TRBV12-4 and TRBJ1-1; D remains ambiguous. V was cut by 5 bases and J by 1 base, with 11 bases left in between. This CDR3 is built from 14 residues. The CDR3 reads CASSVRERNTEAFF. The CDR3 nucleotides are TGTGCCAGCAGTGTCAGAGAAAGGAACACTGAAGCTTTCTTT.

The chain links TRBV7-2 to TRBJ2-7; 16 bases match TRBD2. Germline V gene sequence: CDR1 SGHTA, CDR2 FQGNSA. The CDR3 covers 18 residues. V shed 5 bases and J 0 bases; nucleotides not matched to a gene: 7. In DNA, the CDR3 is TGTGCCAGCAGCATATCGGGACTAGCGGGGGGGCCCTCCTACGAGCAGTACTTC. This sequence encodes CASSISGLAGGPSYEQYF.

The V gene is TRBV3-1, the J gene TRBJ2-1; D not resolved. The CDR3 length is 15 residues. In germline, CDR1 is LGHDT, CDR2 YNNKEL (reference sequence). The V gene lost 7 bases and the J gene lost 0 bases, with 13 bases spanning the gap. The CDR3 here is CASTTGTDSYNEQFF. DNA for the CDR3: TGTGCCAGCACAACTGGTACAGACTCCTACAATGAGCAGTTCTTC.

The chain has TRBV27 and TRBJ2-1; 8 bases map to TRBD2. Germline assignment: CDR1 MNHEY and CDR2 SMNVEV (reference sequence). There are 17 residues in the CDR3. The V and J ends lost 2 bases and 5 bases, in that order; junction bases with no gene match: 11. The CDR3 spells CASSLQTTTSDDNEQFF. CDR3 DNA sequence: TGTGCCAGCAGTTTACAGACTACGACTAGCGATGACAATGAGCAGTTCTTC.

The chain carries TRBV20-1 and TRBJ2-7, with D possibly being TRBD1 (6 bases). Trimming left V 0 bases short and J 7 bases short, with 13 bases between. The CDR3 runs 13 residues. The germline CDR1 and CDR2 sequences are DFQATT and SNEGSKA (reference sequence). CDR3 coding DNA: TGCAGTGCTAGAGATCGCAGGGACAATGAGCAGTACTTC. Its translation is CSARDRRDNEQYF.

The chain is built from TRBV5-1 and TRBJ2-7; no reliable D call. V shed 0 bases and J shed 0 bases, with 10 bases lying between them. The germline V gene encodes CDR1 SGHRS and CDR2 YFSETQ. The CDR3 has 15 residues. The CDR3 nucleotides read TGCGCCAGCAGCTTGGTTCGAGCGAGCTCCTACGAGCAGTACTTC. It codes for CASSLVRASSYEQYF. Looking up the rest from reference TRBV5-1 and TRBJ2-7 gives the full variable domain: KAGVTQTPRYLIKTRGQQVTLSCSPISGHRSVSWYQQTPGQGLQFLFEYFSETQRNKGNFPGRFSGRQFSNSRSEMNVSTLELGDSALYLCASSLVRASSYEQYFGPGTRLTVT.

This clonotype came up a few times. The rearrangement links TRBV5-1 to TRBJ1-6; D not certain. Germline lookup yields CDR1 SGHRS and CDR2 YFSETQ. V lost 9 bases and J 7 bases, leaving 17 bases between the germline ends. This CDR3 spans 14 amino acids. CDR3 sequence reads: CATSHGEGNSPLHF. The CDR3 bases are TGCGCCACCTCACACGGGGAGGGCAATTCACCCCTCCACTTT.

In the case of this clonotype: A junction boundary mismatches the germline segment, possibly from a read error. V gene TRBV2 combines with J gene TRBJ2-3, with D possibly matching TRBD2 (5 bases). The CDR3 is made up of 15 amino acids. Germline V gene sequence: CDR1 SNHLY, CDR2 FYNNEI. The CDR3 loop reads CANSDLAASTDTQYF. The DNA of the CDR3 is TGTGCCAACAGTGATCTAGCCGCTAGCACAGATACGCAGTATTTT. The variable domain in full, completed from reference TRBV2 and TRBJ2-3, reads EPEVTQTPSHQVTQMGQEVILRCVPISNHLYFYWYRQILGQKVEFLVSFYNNEISEKSEIFDDQFSVERPDGSNFTLKIRSTKLEDSAMYFCANSDLAASTDTQYFGPGTRLTVL.

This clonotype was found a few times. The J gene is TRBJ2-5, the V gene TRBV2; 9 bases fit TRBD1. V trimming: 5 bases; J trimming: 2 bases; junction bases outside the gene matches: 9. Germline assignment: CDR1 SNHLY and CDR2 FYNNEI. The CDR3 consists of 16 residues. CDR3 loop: CASSKRDREPQETQYF. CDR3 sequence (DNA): TGTGCCAGCAGTAAAAGGGACAGGGAACCACAAGAGACCCAGTACTTC.

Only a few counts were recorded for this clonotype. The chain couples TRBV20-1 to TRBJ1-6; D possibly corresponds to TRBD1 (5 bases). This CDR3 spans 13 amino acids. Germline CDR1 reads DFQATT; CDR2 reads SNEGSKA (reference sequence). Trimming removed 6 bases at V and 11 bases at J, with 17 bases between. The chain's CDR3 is CSARPGGDAPLHF. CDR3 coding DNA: TGCAGTGCCAGACCCGGGGGGGACGCACCCCTCCACTTT.

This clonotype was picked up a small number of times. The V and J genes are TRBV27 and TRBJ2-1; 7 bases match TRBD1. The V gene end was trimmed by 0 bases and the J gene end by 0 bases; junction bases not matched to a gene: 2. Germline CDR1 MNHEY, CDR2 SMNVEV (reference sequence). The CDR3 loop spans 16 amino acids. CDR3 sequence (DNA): TGTGCCAGCAGTTTATCCGGGACAGCCTCCTACAATGAGCAGTTCTTC. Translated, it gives CASSLSGTASYNEQFF.

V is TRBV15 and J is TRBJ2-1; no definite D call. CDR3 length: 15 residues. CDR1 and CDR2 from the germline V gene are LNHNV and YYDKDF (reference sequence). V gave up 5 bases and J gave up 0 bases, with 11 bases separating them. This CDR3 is CATSGRASSYNEQFF. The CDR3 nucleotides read TGTGCCACCAGCGGACGGGCGAGCTCCTACAATGAGCAGTTCTTC.

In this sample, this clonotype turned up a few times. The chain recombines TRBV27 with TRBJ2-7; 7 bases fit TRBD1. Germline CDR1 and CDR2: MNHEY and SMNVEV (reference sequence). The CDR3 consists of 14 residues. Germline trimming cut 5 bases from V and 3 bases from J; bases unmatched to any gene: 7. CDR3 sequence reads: CASSQTGQFYEQYF. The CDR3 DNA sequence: TGTGCCAGCAGTCAGACGGGACAGTTCTACGAGCAGTACTTC.

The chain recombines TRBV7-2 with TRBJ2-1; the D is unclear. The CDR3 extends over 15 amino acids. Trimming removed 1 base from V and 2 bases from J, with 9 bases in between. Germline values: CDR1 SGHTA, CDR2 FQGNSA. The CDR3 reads CASSLGLPPYNEQFF. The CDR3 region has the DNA TGTGCCAGCAGCTTAGGACTGCCGCCCTACAATGAGCAGTTCTTC.

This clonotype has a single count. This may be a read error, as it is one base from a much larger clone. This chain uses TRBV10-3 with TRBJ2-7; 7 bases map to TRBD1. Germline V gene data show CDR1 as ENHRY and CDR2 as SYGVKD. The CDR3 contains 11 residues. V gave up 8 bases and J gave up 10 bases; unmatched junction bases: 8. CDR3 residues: CAIPPGQAQYF. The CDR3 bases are TGTGCCATCCCTCCTGGACAGGCCCAGTACTTC.

CDR3 in amino acids: CASSYSSGTGNTEAFF. The DNA for the CDR3 is TGTGCCAGCAGTTACTCGAGCGGGACAGGGAACACTGAAGCTTTCTTT. J is TRBJ1-1 and V is TRBV6-5; 8 bases agree with TRBD1. Germline V gene sequence: CDR1 MNHEY, CDR2 SVGAGI. The CDR3 length is 16 residues. V shed 0 bases and J 1 base; nucleotides not matched to a gene: 4.

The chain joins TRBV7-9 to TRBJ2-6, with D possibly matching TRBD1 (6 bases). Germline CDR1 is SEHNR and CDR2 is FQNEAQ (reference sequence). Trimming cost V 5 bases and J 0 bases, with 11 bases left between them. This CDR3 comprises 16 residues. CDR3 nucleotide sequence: TGTGCCAGCAGCCATTTACAGGGCTCTGGGGCCAACGTCCTGACTTTC. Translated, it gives CASSHLQGSGANVLTF.

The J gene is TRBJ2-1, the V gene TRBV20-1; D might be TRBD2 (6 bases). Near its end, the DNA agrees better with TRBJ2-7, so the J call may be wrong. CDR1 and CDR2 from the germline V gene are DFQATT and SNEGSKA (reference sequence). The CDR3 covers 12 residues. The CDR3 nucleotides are TGCAGTGCCAGGGACTTATACAATGAGCAGTACTTC. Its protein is CSARDLYNEQYF.

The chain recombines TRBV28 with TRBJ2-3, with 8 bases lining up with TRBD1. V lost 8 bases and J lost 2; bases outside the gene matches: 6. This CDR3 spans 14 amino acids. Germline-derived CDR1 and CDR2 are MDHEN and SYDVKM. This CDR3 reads CASLTGAFTDTQYF. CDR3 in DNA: TGTGCCAGCCTGACAGGGGCCTTCACAGATACGCAGTATTTT. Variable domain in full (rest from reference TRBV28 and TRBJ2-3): DVKVTQSSRYLVKRTGEKVFLECVQDMDHENMFWYRQDPGLGLRLIYFSYDVKMKEKGDIPEGYSVSREKKERFSLILESASTNQTSMYLCASLTGAFTDTQYFGPGTRLTVL.

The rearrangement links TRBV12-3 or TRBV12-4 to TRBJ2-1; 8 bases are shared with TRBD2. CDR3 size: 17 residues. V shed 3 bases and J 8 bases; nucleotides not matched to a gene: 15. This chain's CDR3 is CASSFFAGLAGSDEQFF. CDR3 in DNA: TGTGCCAGCAGTTTTTTTGCAGGGCTAGCGGGTTCGGATGAGCAGTTCTTC.